This T cell receptor (beta chain) is from a study of OX40 agonist ivuxolimab in advanced cancers. Turning to the study itself: Recorded diagnoses for dose-escalation patients were hepatocellular carcinoma, melanoma, renal cell or head and neck cancer.

The CDR3 has 12 residues. Trimming pared 6 bases from V and 10 bases from J, leaving 10 bases between. Germline V gene data show CDR1 as MNHEY and CDR2 as SVGAGI. Cycle 7 day 1, cycle 4 day 1, and baseline were the timepoints at which blood was sampled. The table came from immunoSEQ multiplex PCR; TCRdb's copy has only in-frame clones and leaves some out. The profile covers about 64,000 clones, with around 84% appearing a single time and less than 5% taken by the ten largest. The material sequenced was CD4+ or CD8+ T cells sorted from blood, taken in a trial of the OX40 agonist ivuxolimab. The sequence was obtained from an adult with an advanced solid tumor such as melanoma, head and neck, liver or kidney cancer. This chain links TRBV6-5 with TRBJ1-6; weak D call: TRBD1 (6 bases). In nucleotides, the CDR3 is TGTGCCAGCAGAACAGGGCAGTCACCCCTCCACTTT. The encoded protein is CASRTGQSPLHF.